The sequence of this T cell receptor beta chain was determined in a study of response to subunit inactivated influenza vaccine. This clonotype was observed a few times. The antigen is not known. A single record per CDR3 protein comes from TCRdb applying MiXCR to the RT-PCR reads. The table shows hundreds of thousands of distinct CDR3 sequences, with around 13% occurring only once. General study findings and limits: A suggestion made by the authors is that each seasonal influenza vaccination recruits few new T cells.

This CDR3 spans 14 amino acids. The V segment lost 5 bases and the J segment 2 bases; nucleotides outside the gene matches: 5. This clonotype was obtained from a man aged 50 or older who received an inactivated influenza vaccine. The starting material was PBMCs from blood, obtained around two weeks before vaccination. The chain couples TRBV12-3 or TRBV12-4 to TRBJ2-7; 8 bases align to TRBD1. The CDR3 region has the DNA TGTGCCAGCAGTATTAGACAGGGGACCTACGAGCAGTACTTC. Translation: CASSIRQGTYEQYF.